The sequence of this T cell receptor beta chain was determined in a study of blood T cell repertoires in COVID-19. The authors' processing: Reference gene primer amplification yielded estimated nucleated cell counts. Sequencing used immunoSEQ multiplex PCR; TCRdb keeps in-frame clones, though not all of them. Clone size and the V and J calls come from that table; the DNA yielded D and trimming. The profile shows 200,000 to 300,000 clones, more than 85% of them singletons. The V gene end was trimmed by 4 bases and the J gene end by 3 bases; junction bases not matched to a gene: 26. The length of the CDR3 is 23 residues. Germline V gene lookup returns CDR1 LGHDT and CDR2 YNNKEL (reference sequence). Enrollees, about 18 to 89 years old, lived in 25 or so US areas. Allocation to cohorts depended on clinical history reported by the participants.

The sequenced sample consisted of PBMCs or T cells enriched from blood (not recorded which). This TCR was sampled from a man aged 35-49 years who had recovered from COVID-19. This chain links TRBV3-1 (or the pseudogene TRBV3-2) with TRBJ2-7; 14 bases agree with TRBD2. The CDR3 here is CASSPKNRLAGGPPPYDYYEQYF. Written as DNA, the CDR3 is TGTGCCAGCAGCCCAAAGAATAGACTAGCGGGAGGGCCCCCCCCTTACGACTACTACGAGCAGTACTTC.